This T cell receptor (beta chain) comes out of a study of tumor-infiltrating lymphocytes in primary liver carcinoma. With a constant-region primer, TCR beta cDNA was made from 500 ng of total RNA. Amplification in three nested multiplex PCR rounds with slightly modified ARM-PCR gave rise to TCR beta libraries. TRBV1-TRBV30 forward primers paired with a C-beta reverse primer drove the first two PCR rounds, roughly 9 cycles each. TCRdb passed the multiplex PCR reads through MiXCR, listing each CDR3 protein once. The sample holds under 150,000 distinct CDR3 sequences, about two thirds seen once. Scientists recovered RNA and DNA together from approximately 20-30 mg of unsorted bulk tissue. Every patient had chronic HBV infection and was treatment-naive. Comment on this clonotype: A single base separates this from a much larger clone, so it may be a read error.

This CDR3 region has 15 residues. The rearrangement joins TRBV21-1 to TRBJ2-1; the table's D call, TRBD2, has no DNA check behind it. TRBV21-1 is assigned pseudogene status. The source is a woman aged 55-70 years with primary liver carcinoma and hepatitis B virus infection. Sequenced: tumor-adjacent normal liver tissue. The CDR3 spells CATDLAGISYNEQFF. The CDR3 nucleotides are TGTGCCACCGATCTAGCGGGAATCTCCTACAATGAGCAGTTCTTC.